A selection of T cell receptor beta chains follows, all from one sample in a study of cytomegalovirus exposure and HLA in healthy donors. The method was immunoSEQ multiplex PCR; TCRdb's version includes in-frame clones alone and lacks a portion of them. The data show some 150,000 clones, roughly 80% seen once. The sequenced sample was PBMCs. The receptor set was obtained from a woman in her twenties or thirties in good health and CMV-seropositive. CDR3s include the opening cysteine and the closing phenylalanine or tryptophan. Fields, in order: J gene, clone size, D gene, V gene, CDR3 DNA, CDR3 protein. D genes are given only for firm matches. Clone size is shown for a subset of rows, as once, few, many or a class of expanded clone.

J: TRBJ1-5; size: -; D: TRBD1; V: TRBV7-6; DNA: TGTGCCAGCAGCTTTGGGACAGGGAATCAGCCCCAGCATTTT; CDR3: CASSFGTGNQPQHF
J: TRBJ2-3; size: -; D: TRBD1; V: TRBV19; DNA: TGTGCCAGTAGCCCGACAGGGGGCGTAGATACGCAGTATTTT; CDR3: CASSPTGGVDTQYF
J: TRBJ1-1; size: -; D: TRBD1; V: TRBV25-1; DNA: TGTGCCAGCAGTTCACCAGGGGGCACTGAAGCTTTCTTT; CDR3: CASSSPGGTEAFF
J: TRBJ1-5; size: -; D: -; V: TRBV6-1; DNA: TGTGCCAGCAGTGAATGGGTCAGGGCGAGCAATCAGCCCCAGCATTTT; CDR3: CASSEWVRASNQPQHF
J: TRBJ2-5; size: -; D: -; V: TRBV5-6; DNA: TGTGCCAGCAGCTCTCCGGGGGAGACCCAGTACTTC; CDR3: CASSSPGETQYF
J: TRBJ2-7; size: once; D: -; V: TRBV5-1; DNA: TGCGCCAGCAGCGTTCAGGGGCCCAGGGAATACGAGCAGTACTTC; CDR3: CASSVQGPREYEQYF
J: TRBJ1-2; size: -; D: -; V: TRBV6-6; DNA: TGTGCCAGCAGTTACTTGGCCGAGGCTTTTGGCTACACCTTC; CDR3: CASSYLAEAFGYTF
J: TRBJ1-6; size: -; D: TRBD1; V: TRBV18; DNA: TGTGCCAGCTCACCCCCGGGACAGGGAAATTCACCCCTCCACTTT; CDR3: CASSPPGQGNSPLHF
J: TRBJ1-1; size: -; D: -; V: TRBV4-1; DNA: TGCGCCAGCAGCCAACCGCGAACTAACCAACGGGGTAAGGCTGAAGCTTTCTTT; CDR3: CASSQPRTNQRGKAEAFF
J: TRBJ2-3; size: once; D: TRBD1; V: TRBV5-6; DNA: TGTGCCAGCAGCTTGTGGGGCAGGGGGTCAGATACGCAGTATTTT; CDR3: CASSLWGRGSDTQYF
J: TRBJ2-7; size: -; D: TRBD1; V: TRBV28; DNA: TGTGCCAGCGGATTGATTTCCTGGGACAGGGAATCCTACGAGCAGTACTTC; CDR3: CASGLISWDRESYEQYF
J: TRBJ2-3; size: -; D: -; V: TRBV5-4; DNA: TGTGCCAGCAGCCCCGGGGTAGATACGCAGTATTTT; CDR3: CASSPGVDTQYF
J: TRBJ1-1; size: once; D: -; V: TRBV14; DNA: TGTGCCAGCAGCCAACGAGGGTACACTGAAGCTTTCTTT; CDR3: CASSQRGYTEAFF
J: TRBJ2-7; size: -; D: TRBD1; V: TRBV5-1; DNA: TGCGCCAGCAGCTATGGACAGGGGCTCACCTACGAGCAGTACTTC; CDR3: CASSYGQGLTYEQYF
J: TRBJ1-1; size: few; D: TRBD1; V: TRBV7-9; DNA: TGTGCCAGCAGCTTGTACAGGGGGGAAGCTTTCTTT; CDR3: CASSLYRGEAFF
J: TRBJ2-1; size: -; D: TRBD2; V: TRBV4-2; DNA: TGTGCCAGCAGCCGAGGGAGTATAGCGGGCGGGCACAATGAGCAGTTCTTC; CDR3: CASSRGSIAGGHNEQFF
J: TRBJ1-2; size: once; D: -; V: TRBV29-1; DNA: TGCAGCGCATTAGCGGGTGGCGCTTATGGTGGCTACACCTTC; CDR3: CSALAGGAYGGYTF
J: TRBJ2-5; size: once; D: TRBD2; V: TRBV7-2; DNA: TGTGCCAGCAGCTTTCCGGGACTAGCGGGGGGAGGAAAGACCCAGTACTTC; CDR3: CASSFPGLAGGGKTQYF
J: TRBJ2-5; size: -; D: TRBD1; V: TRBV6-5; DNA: TGTGCCAGCAGCCGGGACAGGCAAGAGACCCAGTACTTC; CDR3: CASSRDRQETQYF
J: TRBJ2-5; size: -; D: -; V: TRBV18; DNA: TGTGCCAGCTCCCCCGGCCAGGGAACGTACCAAGAGACCCAGTACTTC; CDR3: CASSPGQGTYQETQYF
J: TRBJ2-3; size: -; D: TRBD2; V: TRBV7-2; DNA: TGTGCCAGCACGAACGGGGGAGGGGCAGATACGCAGTATTTT; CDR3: CASTNGGGADTQYF
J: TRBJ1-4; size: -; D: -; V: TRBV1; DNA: TGCACCAGCAAGCGGACAGCAACAACTAATGAAAAACTGTTTTTT; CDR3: CTSKRTATTNEKLFF
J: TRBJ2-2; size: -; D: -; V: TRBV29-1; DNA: TGCAGCGTGGACGCGGGCACCAACACCGGGGAGCTGTTTTTT; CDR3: CSVDAGTNTGELFF
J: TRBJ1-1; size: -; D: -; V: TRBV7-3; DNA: TGTGCCAGCAGCTTAAAAGGGAGGCCTGAAGCTTTCTTT; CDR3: CASSLKGRPEAFF
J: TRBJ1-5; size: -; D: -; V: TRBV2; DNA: TGTGCCAGCATGAACGCAGGCAATCAGCCCCAGCATTTT; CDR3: CASMNAGNQPQHF
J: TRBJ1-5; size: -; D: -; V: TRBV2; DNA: TGTGCCAGCAGTGAGATACCCCTCTACGGTAATCAGCCCCAGCATTTT; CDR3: CASSEIPLYGNQPQHF
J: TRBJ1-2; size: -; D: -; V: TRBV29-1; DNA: TGCAGCGTTGACGGTAACTATGGCTACACCTTC; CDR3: CSVDGNYGYTF
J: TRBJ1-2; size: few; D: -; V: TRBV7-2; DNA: TGTGCCAGCAGCTTAGGTGGGGCGGCTGGGAATGGCTACACCTTC; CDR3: CASSLGGAAGNGYTF
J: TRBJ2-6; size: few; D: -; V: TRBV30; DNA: TGTGCCTGGAGTGAGGGGGTTGCTGGGGCCAACGTCCTGACTTTC; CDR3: CAWSEGVAGANVLTF
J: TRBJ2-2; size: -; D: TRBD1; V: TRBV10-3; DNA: TGTGCCATCAGGAGCAGGACAGGGGCAGACACCGGGGAGCTGTTTTTT; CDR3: CAIRSRTGADTGELFF
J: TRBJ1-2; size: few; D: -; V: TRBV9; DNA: TGTGCCAGCAGCGTAGTCCCAGACTTCGGGAGCTACACCTTC; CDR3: CASSVVPDFGSYTF
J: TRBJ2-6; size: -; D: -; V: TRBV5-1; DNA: TGCGCCAGCGCAGGGGTCACTGGGGCCAACGTCCTGACCTTC; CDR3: CASAGVTGANVLTF
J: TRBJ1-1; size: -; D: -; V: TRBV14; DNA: TGTGCCAGCAGCGGGTCGAGGAAGGCCGGGACACTAAGTCGAGCTTTCTTT; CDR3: CASSGSRKAGTLSRAFF
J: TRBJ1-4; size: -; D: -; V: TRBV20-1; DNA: TGCAGTGCTTCAGGGGTTGAAAAACTGTTTTTT; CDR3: CSASGVEKLFF
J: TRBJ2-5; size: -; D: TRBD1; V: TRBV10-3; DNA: TGTGCCATCAGTGAGTTCAGGACAGGGGATGCCAAGACCCAGTACTTC; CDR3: CAISEFRTGDAKTQYF
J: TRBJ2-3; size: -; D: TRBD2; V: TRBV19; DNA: TGTGCCAGTGGATTGGGGGGGACAGATACGCAGTATTTT; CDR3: CASGLGGTDTQYF
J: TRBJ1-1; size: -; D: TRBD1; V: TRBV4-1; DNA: TGCGCCAGCAGCCAAGCCGGGACAGGGGGATCCACTGAAGCTTTCTTT; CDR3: CASSQAGTGGSTEAFF
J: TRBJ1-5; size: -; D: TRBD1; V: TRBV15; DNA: TGTGCCACCAGCTCCGGGACAGCTAGCAATCAGCCCCAGCATTTT; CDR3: CATSSGTASNQPQHF
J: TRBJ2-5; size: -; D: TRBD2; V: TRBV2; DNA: TGTGCCAGCAGAGGGACTAGCCCAGAGACCCAGTACTTC; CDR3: CASRGTSPETQYF
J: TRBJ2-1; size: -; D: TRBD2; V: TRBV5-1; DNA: TGCGCCAGCCGAGGCGGGGGCTCCTACAATGAGCAGTTCTTC; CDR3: CASRGGGSYNEQFF
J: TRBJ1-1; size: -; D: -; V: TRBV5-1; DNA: TGCGCCAGCAGGGTGTGGGCAGGGATTGAAGCTTTCTTT; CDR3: CASRVWAGIEAFF
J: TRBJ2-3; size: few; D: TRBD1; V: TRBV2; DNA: TGTGCCAGCAGTCACAAGGACAGGACATTGGATACGCAGTATTTT; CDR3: CASSHKDRTLDTQYF
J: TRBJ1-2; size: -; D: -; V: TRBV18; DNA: TGTGCCAGCTCACCACGATGGGGAGATCTCCCCGGAACATTGGATGGCTACACCTTC; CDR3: CASSPRWGDLPGTLDGYTF
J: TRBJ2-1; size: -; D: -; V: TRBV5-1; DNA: TGCGCCAGCCAAGGGGAGGCCGGACCCTACAATGAGCAGTTCTTC; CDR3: CASQGEAGPYNEQFF
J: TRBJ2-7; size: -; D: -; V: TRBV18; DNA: TGTGCCAGCTCACCAAACCGGGACTGGGTAGTCGAGCAGTACTTC; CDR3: CASSPNRDWVVEQYF
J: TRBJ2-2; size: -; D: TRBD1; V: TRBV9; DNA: TGTGCCAGCAGCGCGGGACAGCCCAACACCGGGGAGCTGTTTTTT; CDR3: CASSAGQPNTGELFF
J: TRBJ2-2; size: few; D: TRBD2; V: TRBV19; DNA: TGTGCCAGTAGTATCAGCGGGGCGGGCACCGGGGAGCTGTTTTTT; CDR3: CASSISGAGTGELFF
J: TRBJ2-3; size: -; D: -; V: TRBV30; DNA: TGTGCCTGGAGTGCCCTTAGGAGCTGGGGCGTAGGCAAGACAGATACGCAGTATTTT; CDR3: CAWSALRSWGVGKTDTQYF